A selection of T cell receptor beta chains follows, all from one sample in a study of CD8+ T cells in alopecia areata. The repertoire was sequenced with immunoSEQ multiplex PCR; TCRdb's copy has only in-frame clones and lacks some. The repertoire holds about 130,000 clones, with roughly 54% as singletons. Source: CD4+ T cells sorted from blood, taken at week 0. Receptors were obtained from a human donor with alopecia areata. Each CDR3 is given without its conserved first and last residue. The D gene is left open where the match is weak.

V	D	J	CDR3
TRBV15	TRBD1	TRBJ2-1	ATGTDAYNEQF
TRBV5-1	NA	TRBJ2-4	ASSLDTPKNIQY
TRBV7-9	TRBD1	TRBJ1-5	ASSTTGSDQPQH
TRBV18	NA	TRBJ1-5	ASSLGPNSNQPQH
TRBV18	NA	TRBJ2-1	ATGPYSSSYNEQF
TRBV19	NA	TRBJ1-1	ASSVSGTEAF
TRBV6-1	NA	TRBJ1-4	ASIGPGTEKLF
TRBV2	TRBD2	TRBJ2-7	ASSKGTSGSYEQY
TRBV19	TRBD1	TRBJ2-4	ASSTDRGNIQY
TRBV5-4	TRBD2	TRBJ2-1	ASSLAASGTYNEQF
TRBV11-2	TRBD1	TRBJ2-2	ASNQRTGFSAGELF
TRBV6-5	NA	TRBJ2-7	ASSYSTSHLYEQY
TRBV5-4	NA	TRBJ1-1	ASSLVQGLGTEAF